These 29 T cell receptor beta chains were sequenced from one sample in a study of CD8 T cells in Susac syndrome. RNA, at roughly 0.45 to 1 ug, was reverse transcribed with random hexamers. One entry per CDR3 protein results from TCRdb running MiXCR on the immunoSEQ multiplex PCR reads. The data contain 150,000 or so distinct CDR3 sequences, around 96% of them singletons. Sample: CD8+ T cells from PBMCs. The receptors derive from a human donor with multiple sclerosis.

This clonotype was found once. The V call is TRBV9, the J call TRBJ2-6; D possibly corresponds to TRBD1 (6 bases). The ends were cut back, 4 bases at V and 0 bases at J, with 20 bases in the middle. Germline CDR1 is SGDLS and CDR2 is YYNGEE. The CDR3 loop spans 19 amino acids. In DNA, the CDR3 is TGTGCCAGCAGCCATTCCCCGGGACACCGGAGCTCTGGGGCCAACGTCCTGACTTTC. Protein product: CASSHSPGHRSSGANVLTF.

The chain recombines TRBV28 with TRBJ2-7, with 10 bases identical to TRBD1. The CDR3 consists of 14 residues. V shed 3 bases, J shed 4 bases, and the junction held 3 bases outside the gene matches. Germline V lookup: CDR1 MDHEN, CDR2 SYDVKM. CDR3 coding DNA: TGTGCCAGCAGTTTGACAGGGGGCGTTTACGAGCAGTACTTC. Its translation: CASSLTGGVYEQYF.

V gene TRBV27 combines with J gene TRBJ2-3, with 8 bases aligning to TRBD1. J lost 3 bases, V lost 4 bases, and 3 bases had no gene match. The CDR3 extends over 14 amino acids. The V gene's germline CDR1 is MNHEY and CDR2 SMNVEV (reference sequence). CDR3 sequence: CASSSDRGTDTQYF. The CDR3 DNA reads TGTGCCAGCAGTTCCGACAGGGGTACAGATACGCAGTATTTT.

The chain has TRBV13 and TRBJ2-3, with a weak D call TRBD1 (6 bases). The CDR3 spans 13 residues. Germline values: CDR1 PRHDT, CDR2 FYEKMQ (reference sequence). V was trimmed by 5 bases and J by 9 bases, leaving 15 bases between them. This chain's CDR3 is CASSIGTPSTQYF. CDR3 nucleotides: TGTGCCAGCAGCATCGGGACACCTTCCACGCAGTATTTT.

The rearrangement links TRBV3-1 to TRBJ2-3, with TRBD2 matching over 7 bases. After removal of 3 bases from V and 6 bases from J, the junction contained 18 bases not matched to a gene. The CDR3 runs to 18 residues. The germline gives CDR1 LGHDT, CDR2 YNNKEL (reference sequence). CDR3 bases: TGTGCCAGCAGCCAGGGAGGGACTCTCTCGTTGTTAGGGGATACGCAGTATTTT. This sequence encodes CASSQGGTLSLLGDTQYF.

The rearrangement links TRBV23-1 to TRBJ1-1; TRBD1 might be the D (6 bases). TRBV23-1 qualifies as an ORF whose function is uncertain. This CDR3 is built from 14 residues. Trimming shortened V by 7 bases and J by 0 bases, and 12 bases separated the two germline ends. The CDR3 nucleotides are TGCGCCAGCAACCCGGGGGCCATGAACACTGAAGCTTTCTTT. Protein sequence: CASNPGAMNTEAFF.

The chain recombines TRBV13 with TRBJ2-5, with 11 bases that match TRBD2. Germline lookup yields CDR1 PRHDT and CDR2 FYEKMQ (reference sequence). The CDR3 consists of 16 residues. Trimming removed 5 bases from V and 2 bases from J; junction bases left unmatched: 7. The CDR3 DNA is TGTGCCAGCAGCGAAAGGACTAGCGGGCCTCAAGAGACCCAGTACTTC. This encodes CASSERTSGPQETQYF.

The chain is built from TRBV9 and TRBJ2-6, with TRBD1 matching 10 bases. This CDR3 spans 19 amino acids. Germline CDR1 is SGDLS and CDR2 is YYNGEE. V trimming: 0 bases; J trimming: 3 bases; junction bases outside the gene matches: 9. The CDR3 here is CASSVATRDRGNGANVLTF. DNA for the CDR3: TGTGCCAGCAGCGTAGCTACAAGGGACAGGGGTAATGGGGCCAACGTCCTGACTTTC.

The chain joins TRBV21-1 to TRBJ2-5. TRBV21-1 is a documented pseudogene. CDR3 length: 13 amino acids. CDR3 sequence reads: CASSKGSRETQYF. The DNA for the CDR3 is TGTGCCAGCAGCAAAGGGTCTAGGGAGACCCAGTACTTC.

The genes are TRBV18 and TRBJ2-4; D may be TRBD1 (6 bases). The CDR3 consists of 15 residues. From germline, CDR1 is KGHSH and CDR2 LQKENI. Trimming removed 4 bases from V and 0 bases from J, with 10 bases in between. The CDR3 DNA is TGTGCCAGCTCACGTGACAGGACAGCCAAAAACATTCAGTACTTC. Encoded protein: CASSRDRTAKNIQYF.

This clonotype was found once. The genes are TRBV15 and TRBJ2-1, with a weak D call TRBD2 (6 bases). The V end was cut by 11 bases, the J end by 9 bases, with 20 bases between. CDR1 and CDR2 from the germline V gene are LNHNV and YYDKDF (reference sequence). The CDR3 spans 13 residues. The CDR3 coding sequence is TGTGCCTCAGGAGGGGAGGTTACAACTGAGCAGTTCTTC. Amino acid sequence: CASGGEVTTEQFF.

The rearrangement joins TRBV13 to TRBJ1-2; D perhaps matches TRBD1 (5 bases). The CDR3 consists of 16 residues. In germline, CDR1 is PRHDT, CDR2 FYEKMQ (reference sequence). V lost 5 bases and J 5 bases, leaving 21 bases between the germline ends. The CDR3 sequence: CASSLGGRAGRYGYTF. Here the CDR3 DNA reads TGTGCCAGCAGCCTCGGCGGGCGGGCAGGGAGATATGGCTACACCTTC.

The rearrangement links TRBV4-3 to TRBJ2-7; 10 bases fit TRBD1. The J segment lost 4 bases and the V segment lost 3 bases, leaving 6 bases of the junction unmatched. The germline V gene encodes CDR1 LGHNA and CDR2 YSLEER. The CDR3 length is 15 residues. Here the CDR3 reads CASSHRGTGEYEQYF. CDR3 DNA: TGCGCCAGCAGCCATAGGGGGACAGGGGAATACGAGCAGTACTTC.

The rearrangement links TRBV4-1 to TRBJ2-1, with 7 bases that match TRBD1. The CDR3 is 15 residues long. CDR1 is MGHRA, CDR2 YSYEKL, per germline. With 0 bases clipped from V and 4 bases from J, the junction kept 3 bases outside the gene matches. In DNA, the CDR3 is TGCGCCAGCAGCCAAGATTTGGGACAGTACAATGAGCAGTTCTTC. Translated: CASSQDLGQYNEQFF.

CDR3 loop: CATSRSTGGDQPQHF. Here the CDR3 DNA reads TGTGCCACCAGCAGATCGACAGGGGGTGATCAGCCCCAGCATTTT. This chain joins TRBV15 and TRBJ1-5, with 9 nucleotides matching TRBD1. From germline, CDR1 is LNHNV and CDR2 YYDKDF (reference sequence). This CDR3 has 15 amino acids. Trimming took 2 bases from V and 5 from J; bases not matched to a gene: 4.

The V and J genes are TRBV2 and TRBJ2-5; D may match TRBD1 or TRBD2 (5 bases each). V lost 0 bases and J lost 7, with 18 bases in between. CDR3 length: 16 amino acids. Germline CDR1 is SNHLY and CDR2 is FYNNEI. DNA of the CDR3: TGTGCCAGCAGTGAAGCCACGTTGGGGACCTGGGGGACCCAGTACTTC. Amino acids: CASSEATLGTWGTQYF.

This chain joins TRBV12-3 or TRBV12-4 and TRBJ1-4; 12 positions agree with TRBD1. The CDR3 sequence is 13 residues long. The J segment lost 15 bases and the V segment lost 4 bases, leaving 6 bases of the junction unmatched. CDR3 sequence (DNA): TGTGCCAGCAGTTCGGGGACAGGGGGCAGATTGTTTTTT. As protein: CASSSGTGGRLFF.

V gene TRBV19 combines with J gene TRBJ2-3; TRBD2 agrees at 7 bases. CDR1 is LNHDA, CDR2 SQIVND, per germline (reference sequence). The CDR3 runs to 17 residues. V was clipped by 5 bases and J by 1 base; unmatched bases: 12. DNA of the CDR3: TGTGCCAGTAGTTCTCCCGGAGAGCGGGGTCGCACAGATACGCAGTATTTT. It specifies CASSSPGERGRTDTQYF.

A remark on this clonotype: A read error may account for a junction end that differs from germline. The chain is built from TRBV13 and TRBJ1-2; no clear D gene. CDR1 is PRHDT, CDR2 FYEKMQ, per germline (reference sequence). The CDR3 covers 14 residues. The CDR3 bases are TGTGCCAGCAGCTCCCCGCAGGTGGACTATGACTACACCTTC. Translated, it gives CASSSPQVDYDYTF.

The chain uses TRBV9 and TRBJ2-7, with a weak D call TRBD1 (5 bases). Germline CDR1 SGDLS, CDR2 YYNGEE. The ends were cut back, 3 bases at V and 2 bases at J, with 12 bases in the middle. This CDR3 is 14 amino acids long. The CDR3 spells CASSESGAPYEQYF. The CDR3 region has the DNA TGTGCCAGCAGCGAGTCTGGGGCTCCCTACGAGCAGTACTTC.

The chain employs TRBV27 and TRBJ1-2; TRBD1 aligns across 7 bases. With V trimmed by 5 bases and J by 8 bases, 14 bases remained unmatched. The germline gives CDR1 MNHEY, CDR2 SMNVEV (reference sequence). There are 15 residues in the CDR3. CDR3: CASSPGQLIPMGYTF. The CDR3 DNA follows: TGTGCCAGCAGTCCGGGACAGTTAATACCTATGGGCTACACCTTC.

This chain connects TRBV27 to TRBJ1-2; D is possibly TRBD1 (5 bases). V shed 6 bases and J shed 4 bases, with 18 bases lying between them. The CDR3 has 15 residues. Germline V gene data show CDR1 as MNHEY and CDR2 as SMNVEV (reference sequence). In DNA, the CDR3 is TGTGCCAGCAGCATCGGGCCAAGGGGCGGCTATGGCTACACCTTC. As protein: CASSIGPRGGYGYTF.

The chain combines TRBV20-1 with TRBJ2-4, with 7 bases matching TRBD1. J was trimmed by 0 bases and V by 0 bases; bases with no gene match: 14. This CDR3 is 19 amino acids long. From germline, CDR1 is DFQATT and CDR2 SNEGSKA (reference sequence). CDR3 loop: CSARDLRDSMPLAKNIQYF. In nucleotides, the CDR3 is TGCAGTGCTAGAGATTTACGGGACAGCATGCCGTTAGCCAAAAACATTCAGTACTTC.

V and J are TRBV3-1 and TRBJ1-1; TRBD1 aligns across 9 bases. This CDR3 comprises 15 residues. Germline trimming cut 4 bases from V and 5 bases from J; bases unmatched to any gene: 8. Germline V CDR1 and CDR2: LGHDT, YNNKEL (reference sequence). The CDR3 sequence is CASSLFVDRGTEAFF. The CDR3 nucleotides read TGTGCCAGCAGCCTGTTCGTCGACAGGGGGACTGAAGCTTTCTTT.

V is TRBV24-1 and J is TRBJ2-1, with D unresolved. There are 11 residues in the CDR3. The V gene's germline CDR1 is KGHDR and CDR2 SFDVKD. Trimming took off 3 bases at V and 10 bases at J, with 6 bases between the two ends. CDR3 bases: TGTGCCACCAGTGATGCTAACGAGCAGTTCTTC. Protein product: CATSDANEQFF.

This clonotype was observed a single time. The chain employs TRBV7-6 and TRBJ2-7, with a weak D call TRBD1 (5 bases). Germline V lookup: CDR1 SGHVS, CDR2 FNYEAQ. The CDR3 spans 15 residues. V lost 1 base and J lost 0, with 10 bases in between. This CDR3 is CASSLDGDSSYEQYF. In nucleotides, the CDR3 is TGTGCCAGCAGCTTAGATGGAGACAGCTCCTACGAGCAGTACTTC.

The chain couples TRBV2 to TRBJ2-1, with D uncertain. This CDR3 region has 13 residues. V lost 5 bases and J lost 8, with 13 bases in between. Germline CDR1 is SNHLY and CDR2 is FYNNEI. The CDR3 DNA reads as TGTGCCAGCAGTTCCTCCTTGAAGTATGAGCAGTTCTTC. Amino acid sequence: CASSSSLKYEQFF.

This clonotype was seen only once. V gene TRBV27 combines with J gene TRBJ1-1; 10 bases map to TRBD1. The CDR3 is made up of 14 amino acids. Germline V gene lookup returns CDR1 MNHEY and CDR2 SMNVEV (reference sequence). The V segment lost 5 bases and the J segment 10 bases; nucleotides outside the gene matches: 10. This CDR3 reads CASSMIGQGGGAFF. CDR3 bases: TGTGCCAGCAGTATGATCGGACAGGGGGGAGGAGCTTTCTTT.

J is TRBJ2-7 and V is TRBV27; a possible D gene is TRBD2 (6 bases). CDR1 MNHEY and CDR2 SMNVEV come from the germline V gene (reference sequence). This CDR3 is 13 amino acids long. V was clipped by 5 bases and J by 3 bases, with 11 bases between them. The CDR3 spells CASSQAGHYEQYF. The DNA for the CDR3 is TGTGCCAGCAGTCAAGCGGGCCACTACGAGCAGTACTTC.